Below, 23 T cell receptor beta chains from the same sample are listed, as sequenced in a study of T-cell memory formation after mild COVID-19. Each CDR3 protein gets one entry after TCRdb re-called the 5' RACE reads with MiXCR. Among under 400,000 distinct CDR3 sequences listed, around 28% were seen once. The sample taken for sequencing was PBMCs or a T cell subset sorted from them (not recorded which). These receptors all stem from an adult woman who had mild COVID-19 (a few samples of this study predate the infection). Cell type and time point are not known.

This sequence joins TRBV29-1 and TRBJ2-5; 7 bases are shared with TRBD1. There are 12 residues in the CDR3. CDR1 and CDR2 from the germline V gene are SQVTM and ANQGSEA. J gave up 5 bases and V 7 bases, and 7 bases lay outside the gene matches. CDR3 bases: TGCAGCGGTGAGACAGGGTCGGAGACCCAGTACTTC. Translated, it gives CSGETGSETQYF.

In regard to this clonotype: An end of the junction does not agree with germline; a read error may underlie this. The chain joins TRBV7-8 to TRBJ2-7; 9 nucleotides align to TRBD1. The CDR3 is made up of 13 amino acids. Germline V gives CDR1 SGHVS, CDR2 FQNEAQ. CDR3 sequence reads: CASSPAPLQGATF. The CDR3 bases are TGTGCCAGCAGCCCGGCACCCCTACAGGGGGCAACGTTC.

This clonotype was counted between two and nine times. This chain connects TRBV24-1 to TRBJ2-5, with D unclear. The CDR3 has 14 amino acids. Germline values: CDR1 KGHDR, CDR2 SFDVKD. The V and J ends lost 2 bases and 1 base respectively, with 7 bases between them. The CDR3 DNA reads TGTGCCACCAGTGATTGGAACGGCCAAGAGACCCAGTACTTC. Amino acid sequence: CATSDWNGQETQYF.

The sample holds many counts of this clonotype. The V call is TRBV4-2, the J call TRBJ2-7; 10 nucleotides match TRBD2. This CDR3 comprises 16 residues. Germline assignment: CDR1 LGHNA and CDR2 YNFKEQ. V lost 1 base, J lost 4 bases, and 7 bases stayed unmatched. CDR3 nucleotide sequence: TGTGCCAGCAGCCAAGGGCCTAGCGGGAGTTTATACGAGCAGTACTTC. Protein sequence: CASSQGPSGSLYEQYF.

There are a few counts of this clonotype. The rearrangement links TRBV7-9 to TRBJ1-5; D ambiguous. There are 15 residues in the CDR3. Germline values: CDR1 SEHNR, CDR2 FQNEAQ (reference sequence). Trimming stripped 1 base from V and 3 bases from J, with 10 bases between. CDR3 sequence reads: CASSLVVGDNQPQHF. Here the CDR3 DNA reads TGTGCCAGCAGCTTAGTGGTCGGAGACAATCAGCCCCAGCATTTT.

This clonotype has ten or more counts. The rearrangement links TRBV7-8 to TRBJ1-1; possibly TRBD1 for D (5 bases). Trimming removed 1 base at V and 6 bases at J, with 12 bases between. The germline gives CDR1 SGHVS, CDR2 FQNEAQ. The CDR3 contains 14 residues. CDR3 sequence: CASSLVQGRAEAFF. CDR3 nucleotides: TGTGCCAGCAGCTTAGTTCAGGGTCGGGCTGAAGCTTTCTTT.

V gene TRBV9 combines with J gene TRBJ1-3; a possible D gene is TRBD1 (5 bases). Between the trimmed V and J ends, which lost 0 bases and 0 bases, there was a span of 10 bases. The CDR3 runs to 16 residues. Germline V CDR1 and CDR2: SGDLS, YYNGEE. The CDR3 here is CASSVGRDFSGNTIYF. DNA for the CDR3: TGTGCCAGCAGCGTAGGGAGGGACTTCTCTGGAAACACCATATATTTT.

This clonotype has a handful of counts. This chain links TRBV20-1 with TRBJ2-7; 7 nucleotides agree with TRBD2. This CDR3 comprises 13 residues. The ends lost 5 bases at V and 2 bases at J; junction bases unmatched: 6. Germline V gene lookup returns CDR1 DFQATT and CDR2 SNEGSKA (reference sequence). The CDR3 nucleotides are TGCAGTGCTTGCGGGAGCAAAGCCTACGAGCAGTACTTC. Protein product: CSACGSKAYEQYF.

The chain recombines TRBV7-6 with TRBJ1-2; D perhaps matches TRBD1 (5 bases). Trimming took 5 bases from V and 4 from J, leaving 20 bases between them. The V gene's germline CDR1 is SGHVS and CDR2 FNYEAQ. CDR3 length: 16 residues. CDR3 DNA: TGTGCCAGCAGCCCGGGACTTACACGAACCCTCTATGGCTACACCTTC. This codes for CASSPGLTRTLYGYTF.

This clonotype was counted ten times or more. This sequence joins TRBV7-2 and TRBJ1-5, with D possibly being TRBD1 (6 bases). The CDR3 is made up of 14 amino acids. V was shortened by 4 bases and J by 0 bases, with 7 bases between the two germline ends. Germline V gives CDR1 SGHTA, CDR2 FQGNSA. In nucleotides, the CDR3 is TGTGCCAGCAGCTGGACAGCTAGCAATCAGCCCCAGCATTTT. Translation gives CASSWTASNQPQHF.

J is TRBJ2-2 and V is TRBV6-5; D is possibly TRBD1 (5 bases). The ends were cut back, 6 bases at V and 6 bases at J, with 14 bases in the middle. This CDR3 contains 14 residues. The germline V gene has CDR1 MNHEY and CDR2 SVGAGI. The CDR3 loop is CASSSGTGPGELFF. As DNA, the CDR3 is TGTGCCAGCAGCTCCGGAACAGGTCCCGGGGAGCTGTTTTTT.

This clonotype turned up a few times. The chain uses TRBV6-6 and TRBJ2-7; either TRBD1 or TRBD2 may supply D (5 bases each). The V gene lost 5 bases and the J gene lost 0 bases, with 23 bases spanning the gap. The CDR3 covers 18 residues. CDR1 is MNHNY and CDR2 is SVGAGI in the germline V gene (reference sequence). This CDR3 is CASSGGSDPSRSSYEQYF. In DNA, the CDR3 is TGTGCCAGCAGTGGGGGATCGGACCCCTCCCGAAGCTCCTACGAGCAGTACTTC.

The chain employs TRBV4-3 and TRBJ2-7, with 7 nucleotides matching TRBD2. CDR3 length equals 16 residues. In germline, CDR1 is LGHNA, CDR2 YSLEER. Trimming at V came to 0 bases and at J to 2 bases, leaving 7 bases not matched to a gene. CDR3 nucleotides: TGCGCCAGCAGCCAAGATCTACTAGCGCCAACCTACGAGCAGTACTTC. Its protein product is CASSQDLLAPTYEQYF.

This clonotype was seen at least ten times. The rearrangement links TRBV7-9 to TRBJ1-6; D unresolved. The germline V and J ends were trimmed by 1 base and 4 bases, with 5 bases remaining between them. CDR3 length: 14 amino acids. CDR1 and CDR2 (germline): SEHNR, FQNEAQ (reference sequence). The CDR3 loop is CASSLEQYNSPLHF. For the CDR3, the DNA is TGTGCCAGCAGCTTAGAACAGTATAATTCACCCCTCCACTTT.

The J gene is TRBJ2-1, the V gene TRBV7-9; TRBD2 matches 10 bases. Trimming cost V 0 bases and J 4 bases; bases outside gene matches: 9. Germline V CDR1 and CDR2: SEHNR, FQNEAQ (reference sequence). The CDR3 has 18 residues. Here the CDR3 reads CASSLALASGGPYNEQFF. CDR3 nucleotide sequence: TGTGCCAGCAGCTTAGCGTTGGCTAGCGGGGGCCCTTACAATGAGCAGTTCTTC.

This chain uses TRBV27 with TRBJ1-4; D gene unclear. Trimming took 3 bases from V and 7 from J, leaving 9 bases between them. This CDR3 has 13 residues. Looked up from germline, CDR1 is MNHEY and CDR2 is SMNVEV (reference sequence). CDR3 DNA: TGTGCCAGCAGTTTCGTCGTGAGTGAAAAACTGTTTTTT. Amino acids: CASSFVVSEKLFF.

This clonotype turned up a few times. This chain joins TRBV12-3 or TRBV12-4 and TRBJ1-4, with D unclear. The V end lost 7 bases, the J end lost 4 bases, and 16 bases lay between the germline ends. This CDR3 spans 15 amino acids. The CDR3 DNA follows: TGTGCCAGCAAACCGGAGGGTTCTGGTAATGAAAAACTGTTTTTT. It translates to CASKPEGSGNEKLFF.

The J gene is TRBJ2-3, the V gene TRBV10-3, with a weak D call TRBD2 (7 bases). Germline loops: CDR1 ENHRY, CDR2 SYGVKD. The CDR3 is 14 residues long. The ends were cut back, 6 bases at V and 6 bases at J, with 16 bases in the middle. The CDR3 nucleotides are TGTGCCATCAGCCGGGGGGCCACCGGGGATACGCAGTATTTT. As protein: CAISRGATGDTQYF.

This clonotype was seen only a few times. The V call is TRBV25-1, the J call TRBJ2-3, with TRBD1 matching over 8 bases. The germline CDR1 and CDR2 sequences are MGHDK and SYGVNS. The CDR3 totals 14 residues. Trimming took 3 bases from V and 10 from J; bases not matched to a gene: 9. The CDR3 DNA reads TGTGCCAGCAGTGACGTGGACAGGGAGATCGCGCAGTATTTT. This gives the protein CASSDVDREIAQYF. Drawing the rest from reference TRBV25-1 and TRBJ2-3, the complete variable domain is EADIYQTPRYLVIGTGKKITLECSQTMGHDKMYWYQQDPGMELHLIHYSYGVNSTEKGDLSSESTVSRIRTEHFPLTLESARPSHTSQYLCASSDVDREIAQYFGPGTRLTVL.

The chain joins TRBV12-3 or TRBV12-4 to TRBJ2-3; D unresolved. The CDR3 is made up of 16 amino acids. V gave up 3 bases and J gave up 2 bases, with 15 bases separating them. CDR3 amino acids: CASSFTSLHTTDTQYF. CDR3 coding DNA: TGTGCCAGCAGTTTTACGAGTTTACATACCACAGATACGCAGTATTTT.

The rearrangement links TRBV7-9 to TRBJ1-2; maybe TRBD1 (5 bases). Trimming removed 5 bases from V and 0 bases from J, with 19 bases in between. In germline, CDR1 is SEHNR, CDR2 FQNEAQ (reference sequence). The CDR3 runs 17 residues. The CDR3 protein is CASSHMIGGTTNYGYTF. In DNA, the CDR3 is TGTGCCAGCAGCCACATGATCGGGGGGACCACTAACTATGGCTACACCTTC.

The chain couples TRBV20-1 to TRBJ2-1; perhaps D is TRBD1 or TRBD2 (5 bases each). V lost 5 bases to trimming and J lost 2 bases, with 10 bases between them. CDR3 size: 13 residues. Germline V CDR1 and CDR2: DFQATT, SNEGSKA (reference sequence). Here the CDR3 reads CSAGDPTYNEQFF. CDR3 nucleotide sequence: TGCAGTGCTGGGGACCCTACCTACAATGAGCAGTTCTTC.

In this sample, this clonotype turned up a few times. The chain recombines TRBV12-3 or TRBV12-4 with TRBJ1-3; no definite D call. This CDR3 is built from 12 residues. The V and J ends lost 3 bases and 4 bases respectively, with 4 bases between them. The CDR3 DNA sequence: TGTGCCAGCAGTTTTCACGGAAACACCATATATTTT. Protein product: CASSFHGNTIYF.